This entry concerns a single TCR beta chain. Its antigen is undetermined. Germline V gene sequence: CDR1 SGHVS, CDR2 FQNEAQ. The V and J ends lost 3 bases and 5 bases respectively, with 10 bases between them. The CDR3 is 13 residues long. TCRdb's copy holds only in-frame clones and misses some; the assay was immunoSEQ multiplex PCR. The sample shows about 39,000 clones, over 90% of them seen only once. These data originate in a study of graft-versus-host responses after intestinal transplantation. General study findings and limits: Peak levels of circulating GvH clones tracked with early post-transplant HvG declines. Recipient marrow contained GvH clones, some of which appeared first in ileum or blood. Graft-donor T cell macrochimerism in patients accompanied high graft-versus-host to host-versus-graft clonal ratios in allografts.

This TCR was sampled from a human donor who was the organ donor for an intestinal transplant. The sample was unstimulated CD8+ T cells sorted from spleen or lymph node cells, taken before transplant. This chain links TRBV7-8 with TRBJ2-5; TRBD2 is a possible D gene (6 bases). CDR3: CASSFGGVETQYF. In nucleotides, the CDR3 is TGTGCCAGCAGCTTTGGAGGGGTGGAGACCCAGTACTTC.